This T cell receptor (beta chain) was identified in a study of blood T cell repertoires in COVID-19. As for the study in general: The cDNA or gDNA used as material had been derived from T cells, B-cell-depleted T cells, or PBMCs.

Only in-frame clones appear in the TCRdb table, and some are missing; sequencing was by immunoSEQ multiplex PCR. Here the sample spans 200,000 or so clones, 75% to 85% being singletons. The CDR3 loop spans 14 amino acids. Germline V gene lookup returns CDR1 KGHDR and CDR2 SFDVKD. V lost 4 bases, J lost 1 base, and 7 bases lay in between. Participant age was roughly 18 to 100 years, and participants resided in about 25 US areas. In assigning cohorts, the study relied on participant-reported clinical history. The rearrangement uses TRBV24-1 and TRBJ1-3; D is possibly TRBD1 (6 bases). Sequencing used PBMCs or T cells enriched from blood (not recorded which). The receptor comes from a woman aged 40 to 50 with acute COVID-19. CDR3 DNA sequence: TGTGCCACCAGTGAAGGGGGTTCTGGAAACACCATATATTTT. This sequence encodes CATSEGGSGNTIYF.